One sample yielded the 9 T cell receptor beta chains listed below, sequenced in a study of blood T cell repertoires in COVID-19. TCRdb's copy holds only in-frame clones and misses some; the assay was immunoSEQ multiplex PCR. The sample carries 300,000 or so clones, around nine tenths recorded once. The specimen sequenced was peripheral blood. These receptors came from a man aged 70 or older with acute or convalescent COVID-19.

The chain links TRBV3-1 (or the pseudogene TRBV3-2) to TRBJ2-1; 9 nucleotides match TRBD2. CDR1 and CDR2 from the germline V gene are LGHDT and YNNKEL (reference sequence). J lost 8 bases, V lost 1 base, and 27 bases had no gene match. The CDR3 covers 22 residues. The CDR3: CASSQGPLLHLGSGRFNDEQFF. CDR3 DNA sequence: TGTGCCAGCAGCCAAGGCCCTTTATTACATTTGGGTAGCGGGAGATTTAACGATGAGCAGTTCTTC.

The gene calls are TRBV4-1 and TRBJ2-3, with a tentative D call TRBD1 (6 bases). V was trimmed by 2 bases and J by 1 base, leaving 10 bases between them. Germline V lookup: CDR1 MGHRA, CDR2 YSYEKL. The CDR3 spans 15 residues. The CDR3 nucleotides read TGCGCCAGCAGCCAATGGGGGCAACGCACAGATACGCAGTATTTT. Protein: CASSQWGQRTDTQYF.

The sample holds a few counts of this clone. The chain employs TRBV7-2 and TRBJ2-6; 7 positions match TRBD2. The CDR3 has 17 amino acids. Germline trimming cut 3 bases from V and 0 bases from J; bases unmatched to any gene: 5. Germline V lookup: CDR1 SGHTA, CDR2 FQGNSA. The DNA for the CDR3 is TGTGCCAGCAGCTTTGGGGGGGTTAACTCTGGGGCCAACGTCCTGACTTTC. As protein: CASSFGGVNSGANVLTF.

The V gene is TRBV25-1, the J gene TRBJ2-1; TRBD2 matches at 10 bases. The CDR3 loop spans 15 amino acids. Germline V gene sequence: CDR1 MGHDK, CDR2 SYGVNS. The J segment lost 8 bases and the V segment lost 1 base, leaving 5 bases of the junction unmatched. CDR3 coding DNA: TGTGCCAGCAGTGAATTTAAGCGGGAGGGCGATGAGCAGTTCTTC. Protein: CASSEFKREGDEQFF.

This clone appeared a single time. V gene TRBV4-2 combines with J gene TRBJ1-5; D remains unclear. This CDR3 region has 16 residues. V lost 4 bases and J lost 2, with 15 bases in between. The germline gives CDR1 LGHNA, CDR2 YNFKEQ. This CDR3 reads CASSPWEGFGNQPQHF. The CDR3 nucleotides are TGTGCCAGCAGCCCCTGGGAGGGCTTTGGCAATCAGCCCCAGCATTTT.

A word on this clone: The same CDR3 is also encoded by other DNA sequences in this sample. The chain combines TRBV20-1 with TRBJ1-2; 7 nucleotides line up with TRBD1. Germline V CDR1 and CDR2: DFQATT, SNEGSKA (reference sequence). V trimming: 5 bases; J trimming: 8 bases; junction bases outside the gene matches: 5. This CDR3 comprises 11 residues. The CDR3 nucleotides are TGCAGTGCTGGCGACAGGGACGGCTACACCTTC. The encoded protein is CSAGDRDGYTF.

This sequence joins TRBV20-1 and TRBJ2-3; 8 bases are a match to TRBD2. The J segment lost 2 bases and the V segment lost 3 bases, leaving 4 bases of the junction unmatched. CDR3 size: 14 residues. In germline, CDR1 is DFQATT, CDR2 SNEGSKA (reference sequence). The CDR3 nucleotides are TGCAGTGCTAGTCCTAGCGGGTACACAGATACGCAGTATTTT. Its protein product is CSASPSGYTDTQYF.

This chain links TRBV10-3 with TRBJ2-1; 8 positions match TRBD2. V dropped 7 bases and J dropped 4; count of bases not matched to a gene: 15. CDR1 and CDR2 (germline): ENHRY, SYGVKD. This CDR3 region has 17 residues. The CDR3 sequence: CAIKETSGRDVYNEQFF. The CDR3 bases are TGTGCCATCAAGGAAACTAGCGGCCGGGACGTTTACAATGAGCAGTTCTTC.

V gene TRBV7-6 combines with J gene TRBJ2-7, with 12 bases lining up with TRBD2. In germline, CDR1 is SGHVS, CDR2 FNYEAQ. The CDR3 runs 15 residues. Trimming at V came to 4 bases and at J to 4 bases, leaving 5 bases not matched to a gene. CDR3 region: CASSSLAGGWYEQYF. CDR3 DNA sequence: TGTGCCAGCAGCTCCCTAGCGGGAGGGTGGTACGAGCAGTACTTC.